This is a list of T cell receptor beta chains from one sample in a study of cytomegalovirus exposure and HLA in healthy donors. The table came from immunoSEQ multiplex PCR; TCRdb's copy has only in-frame clones and leaves some out. The table lists 180,000 or so clones, approximately 79% of them singletons. Material for sequencing was PBMCs. The receptors shown here come from a man in his fifties in good health and CMV-seropositive. Both conserved end residues are part of each CDR3. Fields, in order: V gene, clone size, J gene, D gene, CDR3 protein, CDR3 DNA. The D gene is left open where the match is weak. Rows give clone size only sometimes, using once, few, many, or a class for an expanded clone.

TRBV5-1	few	TRBJ2-5	TRBD2	CASSWPGTSGGIGRETQYF	TGCGCCAGCAGCTGGCCCGGGACTAGCGGGGGGATAGGACGAGAGACCCAGTACTTC
TRBV6-6	once	TRBJ2-1	-	CASIPGGTGSYNEQFF	TGTGCCAGCATCCCGGGCGGGACGGGCTCCTACAATGAGCAGTTCTTC
TRBV4-1	once	TRBJ1-5	TRBD1	CASSHTEDRVGNQPQHF	TGCGCCAGCAGCCATACCGAGGACAGGGTTGGCAATCAGCCCCAGCATTTT
TRBV10-2	-	TRBJ2-2	TRBD1	CASREQGAGGELFF	TGCGCCAGCAGGGAACAGGGGGCCGGCGGGGAGCTGTTTTTT
TRBV9	-	TRBJ2-1	-	CASNSGLTNEQFF	TGTGCCAGCAACAGCGGTCTAACCAATGAGCAGTTCTTC
TRBV28	few	TRBJ2-5	-	CASSLWSPAGQETQYF	TGTGCCAGCAGTTTATGGTCCCCCGCGGGACAAGAGACCCAGTACTTC
TRBV19	few	TRBJ2-7	TRBD2	CASSTERTRGLDEQYF	TGTGCCAGTAGTACAGAGAGGACTAGAGGTCTCGACGAGCAGTACTTC
TRBV6-5	-	TRBJ2-5	TRBD2	CASSYQGLAGQETQYF	TGTGCCAGCAGTTATCAAGGACTAGCGGGACAAGAGACCCAGTACTTC
TRBV7-2	-	TRBJ2-3	-	CASYSYVLDRRYTDTQYF	TGTGCCAGCTACTCTTATGTACTCGACAGGCGGTACACAGATACGCAGTATTTT
TRBV6-4	-	TRBJ1-6	-	CASSDRHGAANSPLHF	TGTGCCAGCAGTGACCGCCATGGGGCTGCTAATTCACCCCTCCACTTT
TRBV7-9	-	TRBJ1-5	TRBD1	CAVGTGGNQPQHF	TGTGCCGTCGGGACAGGGGGCAATCAGCCCCAGCATTTT
TRBV5-8	-	TRBJ2-7	-	CASSSKQGPLPYEQYF	TGTGCCAGCAGCTCGAAACAGGGTCCCCTCCCCTACGAGCAGTACTTC
TRBV19	-	TRBJ1-2	TRBD1	CASSPGQGGLYGYTF	TGTGCCAGTTCTCCTGGACAGGGCGGATTATATGGCTACACCTTC
TRBV5-1	-	TRBJ2-3	-	CASSRRHGGSTDTQYF	TGCGCCAGCAGCCGGAGGCACGGAGGGAGCACAGATACGCAGTATTTT
TRBV28	-	TRBJ1-6	TRBD1	CASRSGDRGSSPLHF	TGTGCCAGCAGGTCCGGGGACAGGGGGTCTTCACCCCTCCACTTT
TRBV2	-	TRBJ1-4	TRBD1	CASSGQGGLVIKEKLFF	TGTGCCAGCAGCGGACAGGGGGGACTCGTCATTAAGGAAAAACTGTTTTTT
TRBV9	-	TRBJ2-3	-	CASSVAAGPAMGDTQYF	TGTGCCAGCAGCGTAGCCGCGGGGCCCGCAATGGGGGATACGCAGTATTTT
TRBV6-5	-	TRBJ1-2	-	CASSYRTAHGYTF	TGTGCCAGCAGTTACCGGACAGCCCATGGCTACACCTTC
TRBV2	-	TRBJ2-1	-	CASSLTRISEQFF	TGTGCCAGCAGTTTGACAAGGATCAGTGAGCAGTTCTTC
TRBV29-1	-	TRBJ1-4	-	CSVTDGEKLFF	TGCAGCGTGACTGACGGTGAGAAACTGTTTTTT
TRBV11-2	-	TRBJ2-2	TRBD2	CASSLRGGSRNTGELFF	TGTGCCAGCAGCTTACGGGGGGGCAGTAGGAACACCGGGGAGCTGTTTTTT
TRBV5-6	-	TRBJ1-5	TRBD1	CASSLGDRVNQPQHF	TGTGCCAGCAGCTTGGGGGACAGGGTTAATCAGCCCCAGCATTTT
TRBV5-4	many	TRBJ2-4	-	CASSLAGDKAKNIQYF	TGTGCCAGCAGCTTGGCCGGCGACAAAGCCAAAAACATTCAGTACTTC
TRBV2	-	TRBJ2-2	-	CASSPSVEGRQGGTGELFF	TGTGCCAGCAGTCCCAGTGTGGAGGGCCGACAGGGAGGAACCGGGGAGCTGTTTTTT
TRBV27	-	TRBJ2-7	-	CASSFRDSSYEQYF	TGTGCCAGCAGTTTCCGGGATTCTTCCTACGAGCAGTACTTC
TRBV30	-	TRBJ2-2	-	CAWSVQGRAGELFF	TGTGCCTGGAGTGTACAGGGAAGGGCCGGGGAGCTGTTTTTT
TRBV19	-	TRBJ1-3	TRBD1	CAVKPRDDRGSIDTIYF	TGTGCCGTAAAGCCCCGGGACGACAGGGGTTCTATAGACACCATATATTTT
TRBV5-1	-	TRBJ1-1	-	CASSLEAGRMNTEAFF	TGCGCCAGCAGCTTGGAGGCAGGTCGAATGAACACTGAAGCTTTCTTT
TRBV4-1	-	TRBJ1-4	TRBD1	CASSQDGQGARANEKLFF	TGCGCCAGCAGCCAAGATGGACAGGGGGCCAGGGCTAATGAAAAACTGTTTTTT